This entry is about one TCR beta chain. Original handling: Nucleated cell counts were estimated from reference gene primer amplification. Generated by immunoSEQ multiplex PCR, the TCRdb table keeps only in-frame clones and is missing some. Clone size and V and J calls were adopted from that table, with D and trimming inferred from the DNA. Of about 320,000 clones listed, around 86% are singletons. V shed 3 bases, J shed 3 bases, and the junction held 10 bases outside the gene matches. Looked up from germline, CDR1 is MDHEN and CDR2 is SYDVKM. The CDR3 length is 16 residues. The sample originates from a study of blood T cell repertoires in COVID-19. Study context: COVID-19 samples collected from the United States, Italy and Spain covered acute and convalescent phases.

The V call is TRBV28, the J call TRBJ1-2, with TRBD1 identical over 7 bases. The material sequenced was peripheral blood. The receptor was isolated from a woman in her forties or fifties with acute or convalescent COVID-19. This CDR3 reads CASSFPTGLGDYGYTF. In DNA form, the CDR3 reads TGTGCCAGCAGTTTCCCGACAGGGCTCGGGGACTATGGCTACACCTTC.